This T cell receptor beta chain was sequenced for a study of cytomegalovirus exposure and HLA in healthy donors. Germline loops: CDR1 SNHLY, CDR2 FYNNEI. The CDR3 length is 13 residues. V lost 1 base to trimming and J lost 5 bases; unmatched junction nucleotides: 1. TCRdb's copy holds only in-frame clones and misses some; the assay was immunoSEQ multiplex PCR. The profile covers around 400,000 clones, with 70% to 90% appearing a single time and roughly 0.8% taken by the ten largest. The chain joins TRBV2 to TRBJ1-2; 7 bases line up with TRBD1. This TCR was sampled from a young woman in good health and CMV-seronegative. The sample was PBMCs. The CDR3 region has the DNA TGTGCCAGCAGTGAAGGACAGGGTTATGGCTACACCTTC. It encodes CASSEGQGYGYTF. Supplemented by reference TRBV2 and TRBJ1-2, the full variable domain reads EPEVTQTPSHQVTQMGQEVILRCVPISNHLYFYWYRQILGQKVEFLVSFYNNEISEKSEIFDDQFSVERPDGSNFTLKIRSTKLEDSAMYFCASSEGQGYGYTFGSGTRLTVV.